A single count supports the clone carrying this TCR beta chain. CDR3 size: 16 residues. In germline, CDR1 is LNHDA, CDR2 SQIVND (reference sequence). The V gene end was trimmed by 5 bases and the J gene end by 2 bases; junction bases not matched to a gene: 12. This sample is drawn from a study of blood T cell repertoires in COVID-19. Study details: Sources were T cells, B-cell-depleted T cells, or PBMCs; the material itself was cDNA or gDNA.

Per the study methods: Amplifying reference gene primers gave estimates of nucleated cell counts. This table comes from immunoSEQ multiplex PCR, and its TCRdb copy is limited to in-frame clones, with some not included. The V and J calls and the clone size are those of that table, but D and trimming were determined from the DNA. The profile shows about 65,000 clones, approximately 93% of them singletons. The chain couples TRBV19 to TRBJ2-7; 7 nucleotides line up with TRBD1. The TCR originated in a man aged 70-80 years with active COVID-19. Sequenced: peripheral blood. The DNA for the CDR3 is TGTGCCAGTAGTCCATACTCCGGGACAGAGGCCTACGAGCAGTACTTC. Protein product: CASSPYSGTEAYEQYF.